This is a list of T cell receptor beta chains from one sample in a study of cytomegalovirus exposure and HLA in healthy donors. The method was immunoSEQ multiplex PCR; TCRdb's version includes in-frame clones alone and lacks a portion of them. The sample lists roughly 170,000 clones, 80% seen once, with around 7% in the top ten. Sequenced: PBMCs. These receptor sequences come from a man aged 25 to 40 in good health and CMV-seropositive. Each CDR3 is given with its conserved first and last residue. A D gene is named only where the DNA matches it firmly. Clone size appears in some rows only: once, few, many, or a class for an expanded clone.

V	J	D	size	CDR3	DNA
TRBV11-2	TRBJ1-2	-	-	CASSQSRGNYGYTF	TGTGCCAGCAGCCAAAGTCGGGGGAACTATGGCTACACCTTC
TRBV30	TRBJ2-1	TRBD2	few	CAARTSENNEQFF	TGTGCCGCTCGGACTAGCGAGAACAATGAGCAGTTCTTC
TRBV27	TRBJ2-7	-	-	CASSFYGSYEQYF	TGTGCCAGCAGTTTTTACGGTAGCTACGAGCAGTACTTC
TRBV2	TRBJ2-7	-	-	CASQTLGGAHEQYF	TGTGCCAGCCAAACCTTAGGGGGGGCCCACGAGCAGTACTTC
TRBV6-5	TRBJ1-4	TRBD1	-	CASRERGLANEKLFF	TGTGCCAGCAGGGAAAGGGGGCTTGCTAATGAAAAACTGTTTTTT
TRBV6-5	TRBJ1-2	-	few	CASSSISGLYGYTF	TGTGCCAGCAGTTCCATCTCTGGCCTCTATGGCTACACCTTC
TRBV9	TRBJ1-1	-	-	CASSPRQDSGSEAFF	TGTGCCAGCAGCCCGAGACAGGACTCAGGCTCTGAAGCTTTCTTT
TRBV28	TRBJ2-3	-	few	CASSSGTLHTDTQYF	TGTGCCAGCAGCTCCGGGACACTCCACACAGATACGCAGTATTTT
TRBV19	TRBJ1-5	TRBD1	-	CASSIRQGAQPQHF	TGTGCCAGTAGTATTAGACAGGGAGCTCAGCCCCAGCATTTT
TRBV6-1	TRBJ1-1	TRBD1	-	CASSRTGLATEAFF	TGTGCCAGCAGCCGGACAGGGTTGGCCACTGAAGCTTTCTTT
TRBV11-1	TRBJ1-1	TRBD1	-	CASSLYRGGTEAFF	TGTGCCAGCAGCTTATACAGGGGAGGCACTGAAGCTTTCTTT
TRBV5-4	TRBJ2-3	TRBD2	once	CASSYGTSGRAWGTDTQYF	TGTGCCAGCAGTTACGGGACTAGCGGGAGGGCATGGGGGACAGATACGCAGTATTTT
TRBV19	TRBJ1-1	-	few	CASSTRVNTEAFF	TGTGCCAGTAGTACCCGGGTGAACACTGAAGCTTTCTTT
TRBV4-2	TRBJ2-2	-	-	CASASLDRNTGELFF	TGTGCCTCTGCATCGTTAGACAGGAACACCGGGGAGCTGTTTTTT
TRBV19	TRBJ2-5	-	few	CASSIGGPQETQYF	TGTGCCAGTAGTATAGGGGGGCCACAAGAGACCCAGTACTTC
TRBV5-4	TRBJ2-7	-	once	CASSLDPAGFRLVEQYF	TGTGCCAGCAGCTTGGACCCCGCCGGGTTCCGCTTGGTAGAGCAGTACTTC
TRBV7-9	TRBJ2-7	TRBD1	-	CASSWVRDSLSYEQYF	TGTGCCAGCAGCTGGGTCCGGGACAGCCTCTCCTACGAGCAGTACTTC
TRBV7-9	TRBJ2-5	-	-	CASSSPSGRWETQYF	TGTGCCAGCAGCTCCCCCTCTGGTAGATGGGAGACCCAGTACTTC
TRBV19	TRBJ2-7	-	-	CASSTGAPPYEQYF	TGTGCCAGTAGTACAGGGGCTCCTCCCTACGAGCAGTACTTC
TRBV6-1	TRBJ2-2	TRBD1	-	CASSLDRAQAGELFF	TGTGCCAGCAGCCTTGACAGGGCACAAGCCGGGGAGCTGTTTTTT
TRBV28	TRBJ2-7	-	-	CASSLVDSGYEQYF	TGTGCCAGCAGTTTGGTGGACTCGGGCTACGAGCAGTACTTC
TRBV18	TRBJ2-7	TRBD2	-	CASSLSAGGGGEQYF	TGTGCCAGCTCACTTTCCGCGGGAGGCGGGGGGGAGCAGTACTTC
TRBV2	TRBJ2-5	-	-	CASRPNSGRVGTQYF	TGTGCCAGCAGGCCAAATAGCGGACGGGTAGGGACCCAGTACTTC
TRBV7-9	TRBJ1-2	-	few	CASSLGAGDGYTF	TGTGCCAGCAGCCTGGGGGCGGGAGATGGCTACACCTTC
TRBV5-5	TRBJ1-6	-	-	CASSFYFGPPLHF	TGTGCCAGCAGCTTCTATTTTGGGCCACCCCTCCACTTT
TRBV27	TRBJ2-1	TRBD1	-	CASSLLRGQGVSNEQFF	TGTGCCAGCAGTTTGCTAAGAGGACAGGGGGTTAGCAATGAGCAGTTCTTC
TRBV27	TRBJ2-7	-	-	CASSLSGLGYEQYF	TGTGCCAGCAGTTTATCGGGGCTAGGTTACGAGCAGTACTTC
TRBV27	TRBJ1-1	TRBD1	-	CASRGQMNTEAFF	TGTGCCAGCCGGGGACAGATGAACACTGAAGCTTTCTTT
TRBV19	TRBJ1-5	TRBD1	-	CASSIRTGALRGSNQPQHF	TGTGCCAGTAGTATAAGGACAGGGGCGCTAAGGGGGAGCAATCAGCCCCAGCATTTT
TRBV7-9	TRBJ1-1	-	-	CASSSKLRDTEAFF	TGTGCCAGCAGTTCAAAACTGAGGGACACTGAAGCTTTCTTT
TRBV7-9	TRBJ1-2	-	-	CASSLPAGTNYGYTF	TGTGCCAGCAGCTTACCCGCAGGCACGAACTATGGCTACACCTTC
TRBV6-1	TRBJ1-1	-	few	CASSDRGETEAFF	TGTGCCAGCAGTGACAGGGGTGAAACTGAAGCTTTCTTT
TRBV27	TRBJ1-1	TRBD1	-	CASSLWMDRGRGDTEAFF	TGTGCCAGCAGTTTATGGATGGACAGGGGGCGAGGGGACACTGAAGCTTTCTTT
TRBV10-1	TRBJ2-7	TRBD1	-	CASSVGQADSYEQYF	TGCGCCAGCAGCGTGGGACAGGCCGACTCCTACGAGCAGTACTTC
TRBV2	TRBJ2-1	-	-	CASSENSGTYNEQFF	TGTGCCAGCAGTGAAAACAGCGGAACGTACAATGAGCAGTTCTTC
TRBV7-9	TRBJ2-2	TRBD2	once	CASSLSLASTGELFF	TGTGCCAGCAGCTTATCACTAGCGAGCACCGGGGAGCTGTTTTTT
TRBV7-2	TRBJ1-1	-	-	CASSFRGANTEAFF	TGTGCCAGCAGCTTCAGGGGCGCGAACACTGAAGCTTTCTTT
TRBV7-6	TRBJ2-5	TRBD1	-	CASSPGDRGHQETQYF	TGTGCCAGCAGTCCAGGGGACAGGGGCCACCAAGAGACCCAGTACTTC
TRBV4-2	TRBJ1-2	TRBD1	few	CASRGQGGSGYTF	TGTGCCAGCAGAGGACAGGGGGGTAGTGGCTACACCTTC
TRBV6-5	TRBJ2-7	-	-	CASSYSAPLEQYF	TGTGCCAGCAGTTACTCAGCCCCGCTCGAGCAGTACTTC
TRBV13	TRBJ1-3	TRBD1	-	CASSAGTGGSGNTIYF	TGTGCCAGCAGCGCCGGGACAGGGGGCTCAGGAAACACCATATATTTT
TRBV10-1	TRBJ2-1	TRBD2	-	CASSPPGGQGEQLF	TGCGCCAGCAGCCCCCCGGGGGGGCAGGGTGAGCAGCTCTTC
TRBV11-3	TRBJ2-7	-	-	CASSLSHRSSYEQYF	TGTGCCAGCAGCTTATCCCATCGAAGCTCCTACGAGCAGTACTTC
TRBV11-2	TRBJ2-3	-	-	CASSSGLTGDTQYF	TGTGCCAGCAGCTCAGGGCTGACGGGAGATACGCAGTATTTT
TRBV6-1	TRBJ2-1	-	-	CASSGAAGPNNEQFF	TGTGCCAGCAGTGGAGCAGCGGGTCCTAACAATGAGCAGTTCTTC
TRBV5-6	TRBJ2-1	-	many	CASSLYYRAIYNEQFF	TGTGCCAGCAGCTTGTATTACAGGGCCATATACAATGAGCAGTTCTTC
TRBV5-1	TRBJ1-3	TRBD1	-	CASSSGQGRNTIYF	TGCGCCAGCAGCTCTGGACAGGGGCGCAACACCATATATTTT
TRBV5-5	TRBJ2-5	-	-	CASSLAEGRETQYF	TGTGCCAGCAGCTTGGCGGAGGGACGAGAGACCCAGTACTTC
TRBV27	TRBJ2-7	-	-	CASSLKTGEQYF	TGTGCCAGCAGTTTGAAAACAGGGGAGCAGTACTTC
TRBV6-1	TRBJ2-1	TRBD2	-	CASSGPSGGRYNEQFF	TGTGCCAGCAGTGGGCCTAGCGGGGGGAGATACAATGAGCAGTTCTTC
TRBV7-6	TRBJ2-1	-	-	CATPSGGGHEQFF	TGTGCCACCCCTTCAGGCGGAGGGCATGAGCAGTTCTTC
TRBV6-5	TRBJ2-3	TRBD2	-	CASSYVTSGTDTQYF	TGTGCCAGCAGTTACGTAACTAGCGGTACAGATACGCAGTATTTT
TRBV29-1	TRBJ2-3	TRBD2	-	CSVASGGVRDTQYF	TGCAGCGTTGCAAGCGGGGGGGTAAGGGATACGCAGTATTTT
TRBV7-3	TRBJ2-1	-	-	CASRLTDRSNEQFF	TGTGCCAGCCGTCTTACCGACAGGTCCAATGAGCAGTTCTTC
TRBV5-1	TRBJ2-7	-	-	CASSLAAGAFFEQYF	TGCGCCAGCAGCTTGGCGGCGGGGGCCTTCTTCGAGCAGTACTTC
TRBV28	TRBJ2-3	TRBD2	-	CASSSAGHGLAGVGDTQYF	TGTGCCAGCAGTTCCGCCGGCCATGGACTAGCGGGGGTGGGAGATACGCAGTATTTT
TRBV7-3	TRBJ1-2	TRBD1	few	CASSSRQGHGYTF	TGTGCCAGCAGCTCCCGACAGGGACATGGCTACACCTTC
TRBV6-9	TRBJ1-1	-	-	CASSPFEGAAEAFF	TGTGCCAGCAGTCCCTTTGAAGGGGCCGCTGAGGCTTTCTTT
TRBV11-3	TRBJ1-4	-	few	CASSTELTNEKLFF	TGTGCCAGCAGCACAGAATTAACTAATGAAAAACTGTTTTTT
TRBV2	TRBJ2-5	-	-	CASSGMGGRRRETQYF	TGTGCCAGCAGTGGGATGGGGGGGCGGAGGAGAGAGACCCAGTACTTC